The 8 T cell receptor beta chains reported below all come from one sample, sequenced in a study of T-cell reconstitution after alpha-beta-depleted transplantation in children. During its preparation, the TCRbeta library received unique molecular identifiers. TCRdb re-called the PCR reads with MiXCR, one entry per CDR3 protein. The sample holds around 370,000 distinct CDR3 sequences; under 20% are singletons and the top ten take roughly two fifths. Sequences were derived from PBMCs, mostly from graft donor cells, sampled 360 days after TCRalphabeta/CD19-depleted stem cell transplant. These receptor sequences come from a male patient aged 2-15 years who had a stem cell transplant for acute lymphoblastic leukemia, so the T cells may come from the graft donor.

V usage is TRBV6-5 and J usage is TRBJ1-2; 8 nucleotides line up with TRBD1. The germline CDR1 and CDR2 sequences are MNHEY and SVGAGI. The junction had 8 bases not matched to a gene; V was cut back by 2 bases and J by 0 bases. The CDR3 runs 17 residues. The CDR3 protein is CASSYVAGGQPNYGYTF. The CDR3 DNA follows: TGTGCCAGCAGTTACGTAGCAGGGGGCCAACCTAACTATGGCTACACCTTC.

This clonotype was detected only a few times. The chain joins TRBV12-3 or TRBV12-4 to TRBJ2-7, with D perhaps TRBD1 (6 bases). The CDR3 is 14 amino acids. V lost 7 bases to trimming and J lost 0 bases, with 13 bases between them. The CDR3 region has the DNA TGTGCCAGCAAGGACAGCTCTAGCTCCTACGAGCAGTACTTC. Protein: CASKDSSSSYEQYF.

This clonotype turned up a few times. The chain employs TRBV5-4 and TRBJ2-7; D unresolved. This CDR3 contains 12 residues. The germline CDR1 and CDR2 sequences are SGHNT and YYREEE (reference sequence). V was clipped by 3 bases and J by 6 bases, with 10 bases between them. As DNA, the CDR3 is TGTGCCAGCAGCTCCTCCCTCGGCGAGCAGTACTTC. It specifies CASSSSLGEQYF.

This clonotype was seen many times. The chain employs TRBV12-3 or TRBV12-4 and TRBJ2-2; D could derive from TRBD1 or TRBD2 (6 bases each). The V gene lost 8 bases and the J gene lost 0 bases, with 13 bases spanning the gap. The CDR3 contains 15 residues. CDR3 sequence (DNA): TGTGCCAGCCGGGGGACAACCACGAACACCGGGGAGCTGTTTTTT. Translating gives CASRGTTTNTGELFF.

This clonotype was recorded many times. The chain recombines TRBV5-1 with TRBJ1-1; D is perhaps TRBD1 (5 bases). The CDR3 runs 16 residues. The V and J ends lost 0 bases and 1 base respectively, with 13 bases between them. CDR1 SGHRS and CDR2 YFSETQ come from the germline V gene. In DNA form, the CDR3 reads TGCGCCAGCAGCTTGGCGAGGGCAGGGCCGAACACTGAAGCTTTCTTT. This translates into CASSLARAGPNTEAFF.

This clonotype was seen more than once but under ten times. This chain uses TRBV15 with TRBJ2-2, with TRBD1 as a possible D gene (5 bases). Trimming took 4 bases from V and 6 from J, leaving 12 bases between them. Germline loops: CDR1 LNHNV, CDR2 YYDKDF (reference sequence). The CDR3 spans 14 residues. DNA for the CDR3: TGTGCCACCAGCATACTTAGGGGTCCCGGGGAGCTGTTTTTT. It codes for CATSILRGPGELFF. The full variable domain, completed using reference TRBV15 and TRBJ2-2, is DAMVIQNPRYQVTQFGKPVTLSCSQTLNHNVMYWYQQKSSQAPKLLFHYYDKDFNNEADTPDNFQSRRPNTSFCFLDIRSPGLGDTAMYLCATSILRGPGELFFGEGSRLTVL.

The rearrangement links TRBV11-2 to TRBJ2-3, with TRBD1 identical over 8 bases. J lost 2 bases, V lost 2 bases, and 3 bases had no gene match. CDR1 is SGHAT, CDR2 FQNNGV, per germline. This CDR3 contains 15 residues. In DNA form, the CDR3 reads TGTGCCAGCAGCTTAACGGGACAGGACACAGATACGCAGTATTTT. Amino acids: CASSLTGQDTDTQYF.

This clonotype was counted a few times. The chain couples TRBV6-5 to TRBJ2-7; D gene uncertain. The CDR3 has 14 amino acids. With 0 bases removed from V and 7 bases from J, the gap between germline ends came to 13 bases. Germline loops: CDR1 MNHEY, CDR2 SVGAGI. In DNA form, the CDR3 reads TGTGCCAGCAGTTACTCGATTTCCCCGGAGGAGCAGTACTTC. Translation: CASSYSISPEEQYF.